This TCR beta chain was captured in a study of blood T cell repertoires in COVID-19. Across the study: The United States, Italy and Spain were the sources of the acute and convalescent COVID-19 samples. In each case, the material was cDNA or gDNA derived from T cells, B-cell-depleted T cells, or PBMCs.

Germline-derived CDR1 and CDR2 are LNHDA and SQIVND (reference sequence). V lost 9 bases and J 2 bases, leaving 22 bases between the germline ends. The CDR3 is made up of 16 amino acids. Original data processing: For nucleated cells, counts were estimated from reference gene primer amplification. TCRdb's table, derived via immunoSEQ multiplex PCR, lists solely in-frame clones and lacks some. Clone size and V and J calls were adopted from that table, with D and trimming inferred from the DNA. The table has roughly 240,000 clones, 75% to 85% seen once. The sample consisted of peripheral blood. The rearrangement uses TRBV19 and TRBJ2-5, with D possibly being TRBD2 (6 bases). The origin of this receptor is a man in his forties or fifties who had recovered from COVID-19. DNA for the CDR3: TGTGCCAGCAGAGACAGTACGGGAGTAAGACAAGAGACCCAGTACTTC. Its protein product is CASRDSTGVRQETQYF.